What follows are 15 T cell receptor beta chains derived from one specimen sequenced in a study of metastatic and nonmetastatic thyroid tumors. Thyroid surgery was performed in patients who had received no treatment beforehand. TCRdb reprocessed the PCR reads using MiXCR. Among about 42,000 clones listed, around 10% were seen once. Sequenced sample: blood. Receptors were obtained from a male donor with papillary thyroid cancer or a benign thyroid nodule (not recorded which). Some clones in this sample may be carry-over from other donors' samples.

In its sample, this clone was seen a few times. The chain recombines TRBV28 with TRBJ1-5, with a tentative D call TRBD1 (5 bases). The germline CDR1 and CDR2 sequences are MDHEN and SYDVKM. The CDR3 totals 16 residues. Trimming took off 2 bases at V and 1 base at J, with 12 bases between the two ends. CDR3 in DNA: TGTGCCAGCAGTTTAATCGGTGGGGCCAGCAATCAGCCCCAGCATTTT. As protein: CASSLIGGASNQPQHF.

On this clone: A read error is possible here, since a much larger clone lies one base away. At the DNA level, this CDR3 is encoded by other sequences in the same sample as well. This chain uses TRBV5-6 with TRBJ1-2; D call uncertain. Germline loops: CDR1 SGHDT, CDR2 YYEEEE. The CDR3 contains 11 residues. CDR3 sequence reads: CASSLAHGYTF. CDR3 bases: TGCGCCAGCAGCTTGGCCCATGGCTACACCTTC.

This clone came up many times. V usage is TRBV29-1 and J usage is TRBJ2-2; unclear D gene. Germline V gene lookup returns CDR1 SQVTM and CDR2 ANQGSEA. The CDR3 runs 13 residues. V lost 4 bases and J 7 bases, leaving 13 bases between the germline ends. The CDR3 coding sequence is TGCAGCGTTGTAGAGGCGTGGGTCGGGGAGCTGTTTTTT. Amino acids: CSVVEAWVGELFF.

This clone was picked up many times. The CDR3 loop reads CAWTTGGPLEQYF. The CDR3 nucleotides are TGTGCCTGGACGACAGGGGGCCCCCTCGAGCAGTACTTC. The V call is TRBV30, the J call TRBJ2-7, with 10 bases identical to TRBD1. The V and J ends lost 4 bases and 6 bases, in that order; junction bases with no gene match: 6. In germline, CDR1 is GTSNPN, CDR2 SVGIG (reference sequence). The length of the CDR3 is 13 residues.

This clone has at least ten counts. The V and J genes are TRBV30 and TRBJ2-7; possibly TRBD2 for D (6 bases). The CDR3 is 13 residues long. The germline V and J ends were trimmed by 5 bases and 7 bases, with 18 bases remaining between them. Germline V CDR1 and CDR2: GTSNPN, SVGIG (reference sequence). The DNA for the CDR3 is TGTGCCTGGGGGGCCGGCTGGGAGGAGGAGCAGTACTTC. Its protein product is CAWGAGWEEEQYF.

This clone was seen many times. J is TRBJ2-6 and V is TRBV28; 8 bases are a match to TRBD1. This CDR3 region has 17 residues. V lost 6 bases, J lost 0 bases, and 7 bases stayed unmatched. The germline gives CDR1 MDHEN, CDR2 SYDVKM. CDR3 in DNA: TGTGCCAGCAGATCAGGGGGCAGGGCCTCTGGGGCCAACGTCCTGACTTTC. It is translated as CASRSGGRASGANVLTF.

This clone has at least ten counts. This chain joins TRBV5-1 and TRBJ1-5, with D possibly TRBD1 on 6 matching bases. Germline V gene lookup returns CDR1 SGHRS and CDR2 YFSETQ. This CDR3 region has 16 residues. Deletions cut 0 bases from V and 1 base from J, with 11 bases between. The CDR3 DNA sequence: TGCGCCAGCAGCTTGGGGCCAGGGGCCAGCAATCAGCCCCAGCATTTT. Amino acid sequence: CASSLGPGASNQPQHF.

This clone occurred many times. V usage is TRBV19 and J usage is TRBJ1-1, with a weak D call TRBD1 (5 bases). Looked up from germline, CDR1 is LNHDA and CDR2 is SQIVND (reference sequence). Trimming removed 7 bases at V and 0 bases at J, with 18 bases between. There are 16 residues in the CDR3. This chain's CDR3 is CASTEWSGPVNTEAFF. The CDR3 DNA is TGTGCCAGTACCGAGTGGTCGGGGCCGGTGAACACTGAAGCTTTCTTT.

In its sample, this clone was seen many times. The V gene is TRBV24-1, the J gene TRBJ1-1; unclear D gene. V dropped 6 bases and J dropped 4 bases, with 11 bases sitting between them. Germline lookup yields CDR1 KGHDR and CDR2 SFDVKD. This CDR3 comprises 13 residues. The CDR3 DNA sequence: TGTGCCACCAGTAAAGGGTTGGGCACTGAAGCTTTCTTT. Translating gives CATSKGLGTEAFF.

This clone was seen ten or more times. The chain employs TRBV20-1 and TRBJ1-1, with a possible D match to TRBD1 (5 bases). Germline V CDR1 and CDR2: DFQATT, SNEGSKA (reference sequence). The CDR3 is 16 amino acids. Trimming removed 0 bases from V and 4 bases from J, with 18 bases in between. The CDR3 DNA reads as TGCAGTGCTAGAGATTTCCAGGGAGGTTTGACCACTGAAGCTTTCTTT. Protein product: CSARDFQGGLTTEAFF.

This clone was seen at least ten times. The chain has TRBV4-1 and TRBJ1-2, with unresolved D. Germline CDR1 is MGHRA and CDR2 is YSYEKL. With 2 bases removed from V and 7 bases from J, the gap between germline ends came to 8 bases. This CDR3 contains 12 residues. The CDR3 region is CASSQSTVGYTF. The CDR3 nucleotides are TGCGCCAGCAGCCAAAGTACAGTTGGCTACACCTTC.

This clone counts as medium-sized. The chain uses TRBV6-2 or TRBV6-3 and TRBJ2-7; D remains ambiguous. Germline values: CDR1 MNHEY, CDR2 SVGEGT. This CDR3 spans 13 amino acids. The V end lost 10 bases, the J end lost 0 bases, and 13 bases lay between the germline ends. CDR3 coding DNA: TGTGCCACTCTGTGGTCGAGCTCCTACGAGCAGTACTTC. Translation gives CATLWSSSYEQYF.

This clone was seen repeatedly, ten times or more. The V and J genes are TRBV9 and TRBJ2-5, with 14 bases that match TRBD2. J was trimmed by 5 bases and V by 3 bases; bases with no gene match: 6. CDR1 SGDLS and CDR2 YYNGEE come from the germline V gene. The CDR3 covers 16 residues. CDR3 DNA: TGTGCCAGCAGCGGACTAGCGGGAGGGCCGGGTGAGACCCAGTACTTC. Translating gives CASSGLAGGPGETQYF.

This clone was counted many times. J is TRBJ2-1 and V is TRBV28, with D unresolved. Germline V gene sequence: CDR1 MDHEN, CDR2 SYDVKM. Trimming took 11 bases from V and 2 from J, leaving 16 bases between them. The CDR3 loop spans 14 amino acids. CDR3 DNA sequence: TGTGCCGCTGGCGAGGCTAGGCCCTACAATGAGCAGTTCTTC. Protein product: CAAGEARPYNEQFF.

This clone was counted many times. The chain employs TRBV10-3 and TRBJ2-1, with 9 bases aligning to TRBD2. The germline gives CDR1 ENHRY, CDR2 SYGVKD. This CDR3 spans 14 amino acids. V dropped 6 bases and J dropped 2; count of bases not matched to a gene: 2. CDR3 sequence: CAISSSGTYNEQFF. The DNA for the CDR3 is TGTGCCATCAGCTCTAGCGGGACCTACAATGAGCAGTTCTTC.